These 5 T cell receptor beta chains came from one sample sequenced in a study of cytomegalovirus exposure and HLA in healthy donors. The PCR used 60 Vbeta and 13 Jbeta primers. Assay: immunoSEQ multiplex PCR; the TCRdb copy retains only in-frame clones and omits some. The sample lists 100,000 to 150,000 clones, 81% occurring once. Sequencing was done on a sample of PBMCs. These receptors all come from a young man in good health and CMV-seropositive.

This chain uses TRBV27 with TRBJ2-1; D is perhaps TRBD1 (5 bases). Looked up from germline, CDR1 is MNHEY and CDR2 is SMNVEV (reference sequence). This CDR3 has 15 residues. Between the trimmed V and J ends, which lost 6 bases and 7 bases, there was a span of 19 bases. Here the CDR3 reads CASSLGALGGNEQFF. CDR3 nucleotide sequence: TGTGCCAGCAGCCTTGGGGCTTTGGGTGGGAATGAGCAGTTCTTC.

V gene TRBV19 combines with J gene TRBJ1-5, with D perhaps TRBD1 (6 bases). The germline gives CDR1 LNHDA, CDR2 SQIVND (reference sequence). Trimming stripped 5 bases from V and 5 bases from J, with 22 bases between. This CDR3 comprises 17 residues. The CDR3 reads CASSLQGFGGLDQPQHF. CDR3 nucleotide sequence: TGTGCCAGTAGTCTACAGGGTTTCGGCGGTCTTGATCAGCCCCAGCATTTT.

The chain couples TRBV7-2 to TRBJ2-6; TRBD2 might be the D (5 bases). The CDR3 spans 16 residues. V was cut by 5 bases and J by 4 bases, with 15 bases left in between. CDR1 is SGHTA and CDR2 is FQGNSA in the germline V gene. CDR3 loop: CASSHLRGFGANVLTF. The CDR3, as DNA: TGTGCCAGCAGCCATCTCCGCGGGTTCGGGGCCAACGTCCTGACTTTC.

This chain links TRBV15 with TRBJ1-1; D is undetermined. The V end lost 0 bases, the J end lost 5 bases, and 16 bases lay between the germline ends. The CDR3 covers 16 residues. From germline, CDR1 is LNHNV and CDR2 YYDKDF (reference sequence). The CDR3 DNA follows: TGTGCCACCAGCAGAGATGGAGTACGGGGAACGACTGAAGCTTTCTTT. Amino acids: CATSRDGVRGTTEAFF.

On this clone itself: The junction differs from germline at one of its ends, possibly a read error. V gene TRBV4-3 combines with J gene TRBJ2-2; TRBD1 aligns across 8 bases. Germline V gene lookup returns CDR1 LGHNA and CDR2 YSLEER. This CDR3 region has 18 residues. This chain's CDR3 is CASSQKPPGQVNTGEPFF. DNA of the CDR3: TGCGCCAGCAGCCAAAAACCCCCGGGACAGGTTAACACCGGGGAGCCGTTTTTT.